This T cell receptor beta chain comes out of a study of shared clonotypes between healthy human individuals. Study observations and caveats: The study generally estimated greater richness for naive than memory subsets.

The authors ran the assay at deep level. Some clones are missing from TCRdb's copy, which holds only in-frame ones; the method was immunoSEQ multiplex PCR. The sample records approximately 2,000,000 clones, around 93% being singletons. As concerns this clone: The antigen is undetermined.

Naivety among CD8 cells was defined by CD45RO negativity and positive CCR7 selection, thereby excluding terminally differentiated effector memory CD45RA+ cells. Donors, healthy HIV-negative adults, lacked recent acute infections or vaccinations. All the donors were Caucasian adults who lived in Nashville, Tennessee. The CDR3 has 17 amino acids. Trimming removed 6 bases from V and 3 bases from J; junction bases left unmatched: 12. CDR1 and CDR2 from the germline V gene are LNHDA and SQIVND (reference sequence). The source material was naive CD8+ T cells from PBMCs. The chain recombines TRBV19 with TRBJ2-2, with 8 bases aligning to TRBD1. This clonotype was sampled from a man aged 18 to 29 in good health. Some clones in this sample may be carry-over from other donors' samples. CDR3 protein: CASSPGRQGTDTGELFF. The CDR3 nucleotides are TGTGCCAGTAGCCCAGGGCGACAGGGGACGGACACCGGGGAGCTGTTTTTT.